The present T cell receptor beta chain was sequenced within a study of T cell clonality in common variable immunodeficiency. Study outcomes and limitations: CVID subjects shared fewer TCRbeta clones than healthy controls did.

This clone was detected many times. Its cognate antigen is unknown. The read stops 3 residues short of the end of the CDR3; the missing end is completed from the germline J gene. This CDR3 spans 12 amino acids. Germline V gene data show CDR1 as DFQATT and CDR2 as SNEGSKA (reference sequence). Clones were read by immunoSEQ multiplex PCR, and TCRdb kept only the in-frame ones, dropping some. Altogether about 52,000 clones were found in the sample, and no singletons occur. The V gene is TRBV20-1, the J gene TRBJ1-2, with D maybe TRBD1 (5 bases). The sequence was collected from a person between 18 and 69 years old in good health. Sequencing was performed on peripheral blood mononuclear cells. The CDR3 is CSAPRGAAGYTF. The sequenced CDR3 bases are TGCAGCGCGCCTCGCGGGGCCGCCGGC.